Listed here is a single TCR beta chain. This sample is drawn from a study of beta chain features in type 1 diabetes. Study overall: Across all samples, roughly 98,000,000 sorted cells were examined.

Sequenced material consisted of expressed TCRB transcripts (all of the isolated RNA was reverse transcribed). Measured with immunoSEQ multiplex PCR; TCRdb has only the in-frame clones, and not every one. The top ten clones hold 0.35% to 0.45% of a sample with tens of thousands of clones, around a third of them seen once. The J segment lost 7 bases and the V segment lost 4 bases, leaving 17 bases of the junction unmatched. Germline assignment: CDR1 SGHNT and CDR2 YYREEE (reference sequence). This CDR3 has 17 residues. The clonotype was recovered from a woman in her late teens or twenties in good health. The sequencing input was stem cell memory CD4+ T cells from blood. This chain links TRBV5-4 with TRBJ2-7, with 10 bases aligning to TRBD2. DNA of the CDR3: TGTGCCAGCAGCCTCCGGGGGGCTAGCGGGGGCTCGTGGGAGCAGTACTTC. This codes for CASSLRGASGGSWEQYF.